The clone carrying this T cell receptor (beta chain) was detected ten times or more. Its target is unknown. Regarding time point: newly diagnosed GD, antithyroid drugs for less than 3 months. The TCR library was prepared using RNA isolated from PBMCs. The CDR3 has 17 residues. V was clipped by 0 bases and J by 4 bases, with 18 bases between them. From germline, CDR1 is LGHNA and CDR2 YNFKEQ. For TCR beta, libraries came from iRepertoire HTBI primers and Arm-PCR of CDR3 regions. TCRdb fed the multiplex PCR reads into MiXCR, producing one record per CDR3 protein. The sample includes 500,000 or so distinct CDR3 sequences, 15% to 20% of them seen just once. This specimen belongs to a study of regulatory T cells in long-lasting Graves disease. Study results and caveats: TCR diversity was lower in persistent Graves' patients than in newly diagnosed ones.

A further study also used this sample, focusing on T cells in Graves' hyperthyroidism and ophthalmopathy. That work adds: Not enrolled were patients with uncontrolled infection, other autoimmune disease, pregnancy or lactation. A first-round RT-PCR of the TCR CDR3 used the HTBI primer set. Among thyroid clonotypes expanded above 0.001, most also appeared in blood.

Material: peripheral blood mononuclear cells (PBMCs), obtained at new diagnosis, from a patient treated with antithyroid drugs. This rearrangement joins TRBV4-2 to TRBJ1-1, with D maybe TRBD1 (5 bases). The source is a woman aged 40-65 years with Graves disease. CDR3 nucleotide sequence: TGTGCCAGCAGCCAAGATTTGTCAGGGCTGTATGGCACTGAAGCTTTCTTT. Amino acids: CASSQDLSGLYGTEAFF.